This TCR beta chain was sequenced in a study of T cells in Graves' hyperthyroidism and ophthalmopathy. The germline gives CDR1 GTSNPN, CDR2 SVGIG (reference sequence). There are 15 residues in the CDR3. V dropped 2 bases and J dropped 4; count of bases not matched to a gene: 6. The sample holds a few counts of this clonotype. TCR beta CDR3 region amplification was performed from RNA transcripts. First-round RT-PCR with HTBI primers amplified the TCR CDR3 region. TCRdb independently ran MiXCR on the multiplex PCR reads; one entry per CDR3 protein. Found here are 150,000 or so distinct CDR3 sequences, roughly 23% of them singletons; the top ten hold roughly 71%.

The receptor was isolated from a woman aged 45-65 years with Graves' hyperthyroidism that later progressed to Graves' ophthalmopathy. Sequencing used blood. The V and J genes are TRBV30 and TRBJ1-1, with 11 bases aligning to TRBD1. This CDR3 reads CAWSSTGTGGTEAFF. The CDR3 coding sequence is TGTGCCTGGAGTTCGACCGGGACAGGGGGCACTGAAGCTTTCTTT.